This T cell receptor (beta chain) was observed in a study of blood T cell repertoires in COVID-19. This CDR3 region has 14 residues. The junction had 11 bases not matched to a gene; V was cut back by 5 bases and J by 8 bases. In germline, CDR1 is MDHEN, CDR2 SYDVKM. Original analysis: Amplification of reference gene primers was used by the study to estimate nucleated cell counts. The repertoire was sequenced with immunoSEQ multiplex PCR; TCRdb's copy has only in-frame clones and lacks some. Clonal size and the V and J genes are those of that table, whereas D and trimming came from the DNA. The sample contains 190,000 or so clones, roughly 87% of which appear only once.

The sample comprised PBMCs or T cells enriched from blood (not recorded which). The origin of this receptor is a man aged 18 to 29 with acute COVID-19. The rearrangement uses TRBV28 and TRBJ1-2; 7 bases are a match to TRBD1. CDR3 nucleotide sequence: TGTGCCAGCAGTCTACAGGGGATTAAGGGAGGCTACACCTTC. The encoded protein is CASSLQGIKGGYTF.